This T cell receptor beta chain was observed in a study of blood T cell repertoires in COVID-19. About the study: Sites across the United States, Italy and Spain contributed samples from acute and convalescent COVID-19. The cDNA or gDNA used as material had been derived from T cells, B-cell-depleted T cells, or PBMCs.

Original handling: Amplifying reference gene primers gave estimates of nucleated cell counts. Only in-frame clones appear in the TCRdb table, and some are missing; sequencing was by immunoSEQ multiplex PCR. That table furnishes V, J and clone size, whereas the DNA furnished D and trimming. The data show under 300,000 clones, around 81% seen once. This clone was counted once. The sample consisted of peripheral blood. The TCR originated in a woman aged 60-75 years with active or convalescent COVID-19.

The CDR3 sequence is CASRVGGANQPQHF. CDR3 DNA sequence: TGTGCCAGCCGGGTGGGGGGGGCCAATCAGCCCCAGCATTTT. This rearrangement joins TRBV7-2 to TRBJ1-5; tentative D call: TRBD1 (6 bases). Germline V gene data show CDR1 as SGHTA and CDR2 as FQGNSA. CDR3 length equals 14 residues. V was pared by 8 bases and J by 3 bases, with 14 bases between. The whole variable domain, remainder taken from reference TRBV7-2 and TRBJ1-5, is GAGVSQSPSNKVTEKGKDVELRCDPISGHTALYWYRQSLGQGLEFLIYFQGNSAPDKSGLPSDRFSAERTGGSVSTLTIQRTQQEDSAVYLCASRVGGANQPQHFGDGTRLSIL.